A selection of T cell receptor beta chains follows, all from one sample in a study of shared clonotypes between healthy human individuals. Assay: immunoSEQ multiplex PCR; the TCRdb copy retains only in-frame clones and omits some. Altogether 2 million to 2.5 million clones are present, 85% to 95% being singletons, with the ten largest covering 0.3% to 0.45%. The sequenced material came from naive CD4+ T cells from PBMCs. These receptors were collected from a man between 18 and 35 years old in good health. Some clones in this sample may be carry-over from other donors' samples. The CDR3 runs from the conserved cysteine through the conserved F or W. A D gene is named only where the DNA matches it firmly. Some rows mark clone size as missing; the rest say once, few, many or name a class of expanded clone.

v_gene	abundance	j_gene	d_gene	CDR3nt	CDR3aa
TRBV5-1	-	TRBJ2-7	-	TGCGCCAGCAGCTTAGGAGGGCCTCCCTACGAGCAGTACTTC	CASSLGGPPYEQYF
TRBV10-3	-	TRBJ1-5	-	TGTGCCATCAGTGAGTCACCGCTGGGCGGGGGCCAGCAGCCCCAGCATTTT	CAISESPLGGGQQPQHF
TRBV19	-	TRBJ2-1	-	TGTGCCAGTAGTATAGTCGGTAGCCCCAGCTCCTACAATGAGCAGTTCTTC	CASSIVGSPSSYNEQFF
TRBV9	-	TRBJ2-7	TRBD1	TGTGCCAGCAGCGCGGGACAGGGTTACTACGAGCAGTACTTC	CASSAGQGYYEQYF
TRBV28	-	TRBJ1-2	-	TGTGCCAGCAGCCGCAGGATGTGGGGTGGCTACACCTTC	CASSRRMWGGYTF
TRBV29-1	-	TRBJ1-4	-	TGCAGCGTTAAGCGGACATCGGATGAAAAACTGTTTTTT	CSVKRTSDEKLFF
TRBV9	-	TRBJ1-1	-	TGTGCCAGCAGCGTAGGCCCGGTTTTGACGGGGGGAACTGAAACTTTCTTT	CASSVGPVLTGGTETFF
TRBV5-4	-	TRBJ2-5	-	TGTGCCAGCAGCCCTACGGGGGCTCCGCGGGGTCAAGAGACCCAGTACTTC	CASSPTGAPRGQETQYF
TRBV10-3	-	TRBJ2-7	-	TGTGCCATCAGGGACAGCCTGAGCTCCTACGAGCAGTACTTC	CAIRDSLSSYEQYF
TRBV6-4	-	TRBJ1-4	-	TGTGCCAGCAGTGCTACAGCGGGATGGGAAAAACTGTTTTTT	CASSATAGWEKLFF
TRBV4-1	-	TRBJ1-5	-	TGCGCCAGCAGCCAAGGGTATAGCAATCAGCCCCAGCATTTT	CASSQGYSNQPQHF
TRBV29-1	-	TRBJ2-3	-	TGCAGCGTACTAAGTTATTTGGATACGCAGTATTTT	CSVLSYLDTQYF
TRBV28	few	TRBJ2-5	-	TGTGCCAGCAGTTTCCCTAACAGGGCCCCCACGGAGACCCAGTACTTC	CASSFPNRAPTETQYF
TRBV6-6	-	TRBJ2-1	TRBD2	TGTGCCAGCAGTTATGGGGGAGGGCCCGGGAATGAGCAGTTCTTC	CASSYGGGPGNEQFF
TRBV19	-	TRBJ2-7	-	TGTGCCAGTAGTATTCCGGGTGGAGAGCAGTACTTC	CASSIPGGEQYF
TRBV28	-	TRBJ1-4	TRBD1	TGTGCCAGCAGTTATCGGACAGGGTGGAGGACTAATGAAAAACTGTTTTTT	CASSYRTGWRTNEKLFF
TRBV28	once	TRBJ2-7	-	TGTGCCAGCAGTTTATCAACAGGGTCTCGGTACGAGCAGTACTTC	CASSLSTGSRYEQYF
TRBV5-1	-	TRBJ2-6	-	TGCGCCAGCAGCGCGTTTGTAGGTGGGGCCAACGTCCTGACTTTC	CASSAFVGGANVLTF
TRBV6-6	-	TRBJ1-1	TRBD1	TGTGCCAGCAGTTACGCGAACAGGGGCACTGAAGCTTTCTTT	CASSYANRGTEAFF
TRBV7-9	once	TRBJ1-5	TRBD1	TGTGCCAGCAGGACCGGGACAGGAGGGGGGCCCCAGCATTTT	CASRTGTGGGPQHF
TRBV6-6	-	TRBJ2-4	-	TGTGCCAGCAGTAACCCAGAGACAAAAAACATTCAGTACTTC	CASSNPETKNIQYF
TRBV12-5	-	TRBJ2-3	TRBD1	TGTGCTAGCGGGGGGCAGGACAGGGGACACACAGATACGCAGTATTTT	CASGGQDRGHTDTQYF
TRBV15	-	TRBJ1-1	-	TGTGCCACCAGCAGGGGGACAAACCGGAACACTGAAGCTTTCTTT	CATSRGTNRNTEAFF
TRBV5-4	-	TRBJ1-3	TRBD1	TGTGCCAGCAGCTCCTTTCCAGGGGGCGCGGGAAACACCATATATTTT	CASSSFPGGAGNTIYF
TRBV18	-	TRBJ1-2	TRBD1	TGTGCCAGCTCATCCTCGGGACAGACTAAGCCCAGTGGCTACACCTTC	CASSSSGQTKPSGYTF
TRBV30	once	TRBJ1-1	-	TGTGCCTGGAGTGTATATCGGGGGGACACTGAAGCTTTCTTT	CAWSVYRGDTEAFF
TRBV11-2	-	TRBJ2-1	TRBD1	TGTGCCAGCAGCCTCTGGGACAGCCACAATGAGCAGTTCTTC	CASSLWDSHNEQFF
TRBV19	-	TRBJ1-1	-	TGTGCCAGTAGACAGGGAGGCGTCACTGAAGCTTTCTTT	CASRQGGVTEAFF
TRBV5-6	few	TRBJ1-1	-	TGTGCCAGCAGCCGAACACCGAACACTGAAGCTTTCTTT	CASSRTPNTEAFF
TRBV6-1	-	TRBJ1-2	-	TGTGCCAGCAGTGAAGGAAAATCTAACTATGGCTACACCTTC	CASSEGKSNYGYTF
TRBV7-9	few	TRBJ1-3	-	TGTGCCAGCAGCTTAATGAACACCATATATTTT	CASSLMNTIYF
TRBV6-4	-	TRBJ1-1	-	TGTGCCAGCAGTGTTTCAGGGGAAGGGACTGAAGCTTTCTTT	CASSVSGEGTEAFF
TRBV6-5	-	TRBJ2-5	-	TGTGCCAGCAGTTACTCGGTCGGCGTAAGGGAGACCCAGTACTTC	CASSYSVGVRETQYF
TRBV18	-	TRBJ1-1	-	TGTGCCAGCTCACCAAGTCCAGGGGAGACTGAAGCTTTCTTT	CASSPSPGETEAFF
TRBV11-2	few	TRBJ1-5	-	TGTGCCAGCAGCCGAGAGAATCAGCCCCAGCATTTT	CASSRENQPQHF
TRBV18	-	TRBJ2-2	-	TGTGCCAGCTCACCTGACAGCAACACCGGGGAGCTGTTTTTT	CASSPDSNTGELFF
TRBV9	-	TRBJ2-2	-	TGTGCCACCGGTGGGGGAAACACCGGGGAGCTGTTTTTT	CATGGGNTGELFF
TRBV9	-	TRBJ2-7	TRBD1	TGTGCCAGCAGCGTAGGAGGGGGCGCTTTCGACGAGCAGTACTTC	CASSVGGGAFDEQYF
TRBV28	-	TRBJ2-6	-	TGTGCCAGCAACGCCGTTGGGGCTGGGGCCAACGTCCTGACTTTC	CASNAVGAGANVLTF
TRBV6-5	-	TRBJ2-7	-	TGTGCCAGCAGTTACACAGGATATGTCGAGCAGTACTTC	CASSYTGYVEQYF
TRBV7-3	-	TRBJ2-5	TRBD2	TGTGCCAGCAGCCTTCGCCCAGCGGGAGCCGCGGTCTCCCAGTACTTC	CASSLRPAGAAVSQYF
TRBV5-1	few	TRBJ2-7	-	TGCGCCAGCAGCTTGAACTACGAGCAGTACTTC	CASSLNYEQYF
TRBV4-1	-	TRBJ1-4	-	TGCGCCAGCAGCCATCTCGCGACGGACCGCGGCAAACTGTTTTTT	CASSHLATDRGKLFF